This T cell receptor beta chain is drawn from a study of T cells expressing NK-cell markers. Study in general: Within the sequenced cohort of eight donors, seven exhibited HCMV seropositivity and one was seronegative.

This CDR3 contains 14 residues. The V gene's germline CDR1 is SGHKS and CDR2 YYEKEE (reference sequence). Reanalyzing the 5' RACE reads, TCRdb keeps one entry per CDR3 protein, without DNA. The sample table sets out some 600,000 distinct CDR3 sequences. The chain has TRBV5-5 and TRBJ2-3. Sequenced sample: blood T cells: a sorted CD56 or NKG2C T cell subset, CD4+ or CD8+ T cells, or bulk PBMC T cells (not recorded which). The TCR comes from a man younger than 30 in good health. CDR3 residues: CASRDGKASDTQYF.